This T cell receptor (beta chain) emerged from a study of blood T cells in healthy people across ages (dated by TCRdb to 2015 to 2017). Concerning the study at large: In model experiments, roughly one uniquely barcoded TCR beta cDNA molecule per two T cells was captured by template switching. To track age-related changes in TCR beta repertoire diversity, the study relied on deep sequencing normalized with unique cDNA molecular identifiers. Donors were grouped into four age groups: young (average roughly 17 years), middle-aged (over 35), aged (around 66) and long-lived (approximately 81). To avoid experimental bias, donors of different ages were spread randomly across the sequencing lanes. Using the same blood draw, the study looked at two additional independent replicas of 1 million unique cDNA reads for two donors, one aged 18 to 30 and the other aged 80 or older.

CDR1 and CDR2 are drawn from the germline V gene: ENHRY, SYGVKD. The CDR3 spans 14 residues, from the cysteine through the phenylalanine. The read is trimmed to its CDR3 DNA, 42 bases read in frame from base 1. After removal of 8 bases from V and 0 bases from J, the junction retains 3 bases not matched to a gene. The research as a whole found: Bulk unsorted PBMC profiling prevented conclusive comparison of naive and antigen-experienced compartments. Observed TCR beta diversity per million T cells fell roughly linearly with age, and a significant reduction was already apparent by age roughly 40. A strong correlation was found between observed TCR beta diversity and the percentage of naive T cells measured by flow cytometry. Donor CMV infection status was unknown, potentially confounding age-related changes in expanded clonotypes. Estimates of total diversity based on one million sequenced T cells were considered lower bounds and underestimates. Compared with the aged group, more naive CD4+ T cells, fewer expanded clones and increased TCR diversity were shown by the long-lived group, suggesting age selection.

The table lists this clonotype with a few counts. Its antigen specificity is not known. No base quality information exists; no much larger clone differs at one position. Libraries came from 5' RACE. The instrument given in TCRdb is Illumina HiSeq 2500. The second PCR ran for about 7 to 11 cycles and used a J-beta primer mix along with a sample-barcoded 5' primer. A unique molecular identifier was introduced onto each TCR beta cDNA molecule by a template-switch 5' adaptor carrying 12 random nucleotides. Each sample yielded at least 2.5 million CDR3-containing paired-end reads. All of the RNA was converted into first-strand cDNA using the Mint cDNA synthesis kit, with a TRBC-specific oligonucleotide serving as the primer. After uracil-DNA glycosylase treatment, a first 18-cycle PCR used universal primers M1SS and BC2_uni_R on all cDNA. The source study handled its data this way. Normalization of each sample was performed by random selection of 1 million high-quality reads, each carrying a distinct molecular identifier. Reads sharing molecular identifiers were discarded rather than binned into consensus sequences. CDR3 identification, clonotype clustering and error correction used MiTCR with a Q25 quality threshold and the strictest error-elimination algorithm. A nonparametric unseen species model with Euler transformation was used to estimate lower-bound total TCR beta diversity. Using fastp trimming at Q25 and MiXCR clonotype assembly, TCRdb reanalyzed the public sequencing data and kept in-frame beta chains. Merged by CDR3 protein, the rows form single entries marked with the most common genes and DNA. V and J calls and clone size were set by TCRdb, not the authors. For this sample the table gives hundreds of thousands of distinct CDR3 sequences, of which about 30% were detected only once. Jointly, the top ten make up over 15% of the sample.

Donors were approximately 42 systemically healthy Caucasian individuals from Russia aged roughly 6 to 90 years. About 9.6 milliliters of peripheral blood were collected from each donor into EDTA-treated Vacutainer tubes. PBMCs were isolated by Ficoll-Paque density-gradient centrifugation, with at least 6 million obtained per sample. Total RNA, at least 6 micrograms per sample, was extracted from PBMCs with Trizol reagent. The percentages of naive CD45RAhigh/CD27high T cells were determined by flow cytometry on a PBMC aliquot from every donor. Rearrangement joined TRBV10-3 to TRBJ2-2; TRBD1 aligns with 7 central bases. The sequence was obtained from a woman aged 80 or over in good health. Donor details come from another sample of the same person, matched by shared clones. Sequencing used blood. The CDR3 reads CAIPGGPNTGELFF. At the DNA level, the sequence is TGTGCCATCCCAGGGGGTCCGAACACCGGGGAGCTGTTTTTT.